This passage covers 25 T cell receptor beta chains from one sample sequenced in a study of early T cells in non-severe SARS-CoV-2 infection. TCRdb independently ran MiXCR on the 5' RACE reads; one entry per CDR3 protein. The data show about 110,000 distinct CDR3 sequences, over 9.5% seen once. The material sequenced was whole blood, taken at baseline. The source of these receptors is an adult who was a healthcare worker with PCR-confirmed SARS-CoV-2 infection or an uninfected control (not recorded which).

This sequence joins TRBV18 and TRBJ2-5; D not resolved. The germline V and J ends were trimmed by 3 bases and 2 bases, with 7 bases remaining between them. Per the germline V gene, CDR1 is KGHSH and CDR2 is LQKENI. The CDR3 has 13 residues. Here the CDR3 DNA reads TGTGCCAGCTCACCGACCCTACAAGAGACCCAGTACTTC. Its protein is CASSPTLQETQYF. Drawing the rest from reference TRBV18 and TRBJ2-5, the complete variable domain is NAGVMQNPRHLVRRRGQEARLRCSPMKGHSHVYWYRQLPEEGLKFMVYLQKENIIDESGMPKERFSAEFPKEGPSILRIQQVVRGDSAAYFCASSPTLQETQYFGPGTRLLVL.

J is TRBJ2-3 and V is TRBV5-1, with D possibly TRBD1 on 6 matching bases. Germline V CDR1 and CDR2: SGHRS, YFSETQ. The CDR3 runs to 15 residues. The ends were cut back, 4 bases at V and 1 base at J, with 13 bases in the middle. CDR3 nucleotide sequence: TGCGCCAGCAGCGGAGGTGGGGGCGGCACAGATACGCAGTATTTT. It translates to CASSGGGGGTDTQYF. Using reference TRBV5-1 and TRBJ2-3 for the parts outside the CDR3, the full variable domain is KAGVTQTPRYLIKTRGQQVTLSCSPISGHRSVSWYQQTPGQGLQFLFEYFSETQRNKGNFPGRFSGRQFSNSRSEMNVSTLELGDSALYLCASSGGGGGTDTQYFGPGTRLTVL.

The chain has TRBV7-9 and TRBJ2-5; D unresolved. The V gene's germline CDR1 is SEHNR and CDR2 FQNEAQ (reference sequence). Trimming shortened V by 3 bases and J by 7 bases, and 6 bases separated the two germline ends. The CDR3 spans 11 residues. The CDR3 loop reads CASSFGPTQYF. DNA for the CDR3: TGTGCCAGCAGCTTCGGACCGACCCAGTACTTC.

The CDR3 DNA reads as TGTGCCAGCAGTTCCCTAGCGGGATCAGCTGGGGCCAACGTCCTGACTTTC. This gives the protein CASSSLAGSAGANVLTF. The rearrangement joins TRBV28 to TRBJ2-6, with TRBD2 matching over 9 bases. Germline CDR1 and CDR2: MDHEN and SYDVKM. The CDR3 runs 17 residues. With V trimmed by 4 bases and J by 2 bases, 6 bases remained unmatched.

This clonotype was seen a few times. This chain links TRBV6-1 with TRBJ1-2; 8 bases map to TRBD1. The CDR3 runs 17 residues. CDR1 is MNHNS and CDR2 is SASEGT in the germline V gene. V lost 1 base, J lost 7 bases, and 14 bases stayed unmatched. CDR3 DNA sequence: TGTGCCAGCAGTGAAGTTCTATCCCGGACAGGGACGGGTGGCTACACCTTC. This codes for CASSEVLSRTGTGGYTF.

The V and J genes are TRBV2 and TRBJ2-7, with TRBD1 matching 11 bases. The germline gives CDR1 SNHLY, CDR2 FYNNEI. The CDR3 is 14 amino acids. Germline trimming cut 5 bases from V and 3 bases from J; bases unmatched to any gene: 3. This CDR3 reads CASSWDRGDYEQYF. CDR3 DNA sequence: TGTGCCAGCAGTTGGGACAGGGGGGACTACGAGCAGTACTTC.

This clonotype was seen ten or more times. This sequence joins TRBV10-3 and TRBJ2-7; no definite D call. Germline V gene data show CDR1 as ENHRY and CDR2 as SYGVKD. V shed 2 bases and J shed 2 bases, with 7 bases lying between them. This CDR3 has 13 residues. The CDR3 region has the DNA TGTGCCATCAGTGAGGGGGTGCCCTACGAGCAGTACTTC. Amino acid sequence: CAISEGVPYEQYF.

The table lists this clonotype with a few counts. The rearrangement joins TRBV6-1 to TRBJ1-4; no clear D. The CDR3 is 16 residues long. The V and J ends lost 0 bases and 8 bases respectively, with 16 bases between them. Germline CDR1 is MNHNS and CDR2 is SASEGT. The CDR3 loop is CASSEALLPVGEKLFF. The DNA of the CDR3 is TGTGCCAGCAGTGAAGCGCTACTCCCGGTAGGGGAAAAACTGTTTTTT.

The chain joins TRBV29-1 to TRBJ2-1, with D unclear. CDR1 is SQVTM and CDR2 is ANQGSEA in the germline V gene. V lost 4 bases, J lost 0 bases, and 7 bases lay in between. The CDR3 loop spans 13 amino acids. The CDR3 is CSVAPSSYNEQFF. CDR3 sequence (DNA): TGCAGCGTTGCCCCGAGCTCCTACAATGAGCAGTTCTTC.

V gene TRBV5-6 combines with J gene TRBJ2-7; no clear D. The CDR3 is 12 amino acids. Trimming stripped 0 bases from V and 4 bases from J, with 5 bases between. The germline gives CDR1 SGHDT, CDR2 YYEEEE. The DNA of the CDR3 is TGTGCCAGCAGCTTGGTAATGTACGAGCAGTACTTC. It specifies CASSLVMYEQYF.

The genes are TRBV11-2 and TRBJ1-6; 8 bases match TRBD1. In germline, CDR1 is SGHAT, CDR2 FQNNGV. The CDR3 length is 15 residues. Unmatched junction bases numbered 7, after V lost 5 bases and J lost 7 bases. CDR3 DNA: TGTGCCAGCAGCATCAGACAGGGGAACAATTCACCCCTCCACTTT. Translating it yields CASSIRQGNNSPLHF.

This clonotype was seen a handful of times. The DNA for the CDR3 is TGCAGTGCTAGACGACGGGACAGGGTTGGCGACGAGCAGTACTTC. It translates to CSARRRDRVGDEQYF. This chain links TRBV20-1 with TRBJ2-7; TRBD1 matches 9 bases. In germline, CDR1 is DFQATT, CDR2 SNEGSKA (reference sequence). V was clipped by 2 bases and J by 5 bases; unmatched bases: 10. The CDR3 loop spans 15 amino acids.

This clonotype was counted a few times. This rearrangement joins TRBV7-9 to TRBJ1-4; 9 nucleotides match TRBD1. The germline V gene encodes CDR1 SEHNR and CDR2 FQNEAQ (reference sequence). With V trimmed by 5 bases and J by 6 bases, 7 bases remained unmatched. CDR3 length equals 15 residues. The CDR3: CASSPNTGGYEKLFF. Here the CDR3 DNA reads TGTGCCAGCAGCCCTAATACAGGGGGCTATGAAAAACTGTTTTTT.

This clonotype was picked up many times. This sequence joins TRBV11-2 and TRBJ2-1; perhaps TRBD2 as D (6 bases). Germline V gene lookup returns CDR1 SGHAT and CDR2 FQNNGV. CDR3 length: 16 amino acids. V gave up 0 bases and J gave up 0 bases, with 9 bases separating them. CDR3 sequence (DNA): TGTGCCAGCAGCTTAGATATCGGGAGCTCCTACAATGAGCAGTTCTTC. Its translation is CASSLDIGSSYNEQFF.

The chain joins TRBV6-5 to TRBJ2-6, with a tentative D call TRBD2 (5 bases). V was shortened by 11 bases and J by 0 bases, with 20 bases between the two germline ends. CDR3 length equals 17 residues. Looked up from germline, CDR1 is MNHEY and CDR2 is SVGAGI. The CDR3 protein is CAVFGRDYISGANVLTF. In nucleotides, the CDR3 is TGTGCCGTTTTCGGACGGGATTATATCTCTGGGGCCAACGTCCTGACTTTC.

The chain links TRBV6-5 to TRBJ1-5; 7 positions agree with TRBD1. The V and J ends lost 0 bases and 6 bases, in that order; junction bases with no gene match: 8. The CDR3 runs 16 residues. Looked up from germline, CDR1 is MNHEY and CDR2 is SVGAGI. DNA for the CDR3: TGTGCCAGCAGTTACTCAAGGGGGCTAAAGGGTCAGCCCCAGCATTTT. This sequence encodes CASSYSRGLKGQPQHF.

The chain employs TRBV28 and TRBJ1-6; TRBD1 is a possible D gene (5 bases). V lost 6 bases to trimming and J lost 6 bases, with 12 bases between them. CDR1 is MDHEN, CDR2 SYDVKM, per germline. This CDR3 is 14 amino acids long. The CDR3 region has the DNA TGTGCCAGCAGCACGACAGTTTTTAATTCACCCCTCCACTTT. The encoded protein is CASSTTVFNSPLHF.

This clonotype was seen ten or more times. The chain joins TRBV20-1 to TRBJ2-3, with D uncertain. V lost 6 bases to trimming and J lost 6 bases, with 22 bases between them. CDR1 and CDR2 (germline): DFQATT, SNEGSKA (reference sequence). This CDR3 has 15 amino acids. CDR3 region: CSAPYSHRLWDTQYF. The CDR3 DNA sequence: TGCAGTGCCCCTTATTCGCATCGCCTGTGGGATACGCAGTATTTT.

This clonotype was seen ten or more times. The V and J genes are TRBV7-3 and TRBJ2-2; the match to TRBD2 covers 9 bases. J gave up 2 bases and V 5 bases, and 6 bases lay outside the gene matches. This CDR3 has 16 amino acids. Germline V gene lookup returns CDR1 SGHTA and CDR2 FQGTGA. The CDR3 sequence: CASSKGTSTNTGELFF. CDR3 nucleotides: TGTGCCAGCAGCAAAGGGACTAGCACTAACACCGGGGAGCTGTTTTTT. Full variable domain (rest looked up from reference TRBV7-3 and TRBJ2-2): GAGVSQTPSNKVTEKGKYVELRCDPISGHTALYWYRQSLGQGPEFLIYFQGTGAADDSGLPNDRFFAVRPEGSVSTLKIQRTERGDSAVYLCASSKGTSTNTGELFFGEGSRLTVL.

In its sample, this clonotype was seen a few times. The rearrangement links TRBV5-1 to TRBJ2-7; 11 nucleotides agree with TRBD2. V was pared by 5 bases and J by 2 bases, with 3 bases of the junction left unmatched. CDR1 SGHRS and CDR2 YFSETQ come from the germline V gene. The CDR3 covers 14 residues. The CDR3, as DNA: TGCGCCAGCAGGCTAGCGGGAGGCACCTACGAGCAGTACTTC. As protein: CASRLAGGTYEQYF.

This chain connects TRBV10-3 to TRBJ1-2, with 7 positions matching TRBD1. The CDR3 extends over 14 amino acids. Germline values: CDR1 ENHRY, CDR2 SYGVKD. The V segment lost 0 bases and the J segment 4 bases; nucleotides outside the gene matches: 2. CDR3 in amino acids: CAISESTGVYGYTF. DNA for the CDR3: TGTGCCATCAGTGAGTCAACAGGGGTCTATGGCTACACCTTC.

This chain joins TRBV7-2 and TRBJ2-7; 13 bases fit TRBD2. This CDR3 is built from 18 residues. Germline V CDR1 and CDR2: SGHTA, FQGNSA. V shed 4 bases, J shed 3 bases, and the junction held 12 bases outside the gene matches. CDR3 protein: CASSYLVARTSGSYEQYF. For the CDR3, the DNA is TGTGCCAGCAGCTACTTAGTGGCCCGGACTAGCGGGAGCTACGAGCAGTACTTC.

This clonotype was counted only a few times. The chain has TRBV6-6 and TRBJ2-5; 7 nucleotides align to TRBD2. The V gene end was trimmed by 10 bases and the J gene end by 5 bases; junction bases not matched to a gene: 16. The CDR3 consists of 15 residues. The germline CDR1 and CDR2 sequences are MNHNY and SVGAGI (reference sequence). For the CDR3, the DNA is TGTGCCACCTTCGGACTAGTGGGGGGAAAGGAGACCCAGTACTTC. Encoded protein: CATFGLVGGKETQYF.

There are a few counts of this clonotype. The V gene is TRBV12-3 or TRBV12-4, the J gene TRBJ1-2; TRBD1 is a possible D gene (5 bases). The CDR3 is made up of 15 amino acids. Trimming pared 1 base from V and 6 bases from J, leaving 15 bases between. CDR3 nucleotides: TGTGCCAGCAGTTTAGTGACGGGGCCGACAAATGGCTACACCTTC. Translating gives CASSLVTGPTNGYTF.

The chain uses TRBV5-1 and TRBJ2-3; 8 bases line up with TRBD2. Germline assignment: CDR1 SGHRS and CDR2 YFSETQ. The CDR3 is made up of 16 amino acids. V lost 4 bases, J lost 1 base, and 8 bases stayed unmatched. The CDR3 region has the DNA TGCGCCAGCAGCCCACCTACTAGCGGCCGCACAGATACGCAGTATTTT. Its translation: CASSPPTSGRTDTQYF.